This TCR beta chain originates from a study of blood T cell repertoires in COVID-19 (dated by TCRdb to the early 2020s). Regarding the study in general: Samples covering the acute and convalescent phases of COVID-19 were provided by collaborators in the United States, Italy and Spain. Samples were obtained from the ongoing ImmuneRACE study (first 160 participants) and from 1,254 subjects provided by 6 global collaborators. The prospective study material was composed of cDNA or gDNA derived from T cells, B-cell-depleted T cells, or PBMCs. Where available, HLA class I and class II types were obtained from metadata supplied by the sample provider rather than from assay-based typing. Nearly every sample came with metadata listing a de-identified subject ID, COVID-19 status, age in years and sex. The repertoires were made available in a free public database intended to serve as a resource for research on the immune response to SARS-CoV-2. Deeply sampled blood TCRbeta repertoires from subjects exposed to, actively infected with, or recovered from COVID-19 were included in the dataset. Here is what the overall study found, with its caveats: The amount of clinical and demographic metadata varied by source and participant and was provided uncurated.

With respect to this clone: No antigen is known for it. The record has no base qualities; no much larger clone is one base away.

The immunoSEQ Assay, a bias-controlled multiplex PCR, was used to amplify TCRbeta CDR3 regions from genomic DNA. In the paper's pipeline: Nucleated cell counts per sample were estimated from amplification of reference gene primers within the assay. Sequence reads were collapsed and filtered to measure the absolute abundance of every unique TCRbeta CDR3 rearrangement. Productive Simpson clonality was computed per sample as the square root of Simpson's diversity index over productive rearrangements. In its TCRdb copy, this immuneACCESS table keeps in-frame sequences only and misses some clones. Where compared with another copy, unresolved V genes explain less than half of these, and the others have no known cause. Clone size and V and J calls were adopted from that table, with D and trimming inferred from the DNA. Recorded for this sample are about 36,000 clones; over 60% of them occurred a single time. 1.5% to 2% of the sample is held by the ten biggest clonotypes.

The collaborating institutions used their own protocols to collect whole blood in K2EDTA tubes. For TCRbeta analysis, collaborators shipped samples in one of three forms: frozen whole blood, isolated PBMCs, or DNA extracted from either of those sample types. A distance of 13 bases separates the germline ends of V and J, which lose 3 bases and 4 bases respectively. There are 15 amino acids in the CDR3, from cysteine to phenylalanine inclusive. CDR3 DNA only is kept here, 45 bases in frame from base 1. The germline V gene supplies CDR1 SGDLS and CDR2 YYNGEE. The TCR sequence derives from a man in his fifties or sixties with active COVID-19. The chain links TRBV9 with TRBJ2-2; TRBD1 is a weak D gene call, 6 bases matching. Sequenced: peripheral blood. The CDR3 has the sequence CASSAQGPFTGELFF. The DNA sequence reads TGTGCCAGCAGCGCGCAGGGGCCGTTCACCGGGGAGCTGTTTTTT. The entire variable domain, with the stretches around the CDR3 drawn from the reference TRBV9 and TRBJ2-2 proteins, is DSGVTQTPKHLITATGQRVTLRCSPRSGDLSVYWYQQSLDQGLQFLIQYYNGEERAKGNILERFSAQQFPDLHSELNLSSLELGDSALYFCASSAQGPFTGELFFGEGSRLTVL.